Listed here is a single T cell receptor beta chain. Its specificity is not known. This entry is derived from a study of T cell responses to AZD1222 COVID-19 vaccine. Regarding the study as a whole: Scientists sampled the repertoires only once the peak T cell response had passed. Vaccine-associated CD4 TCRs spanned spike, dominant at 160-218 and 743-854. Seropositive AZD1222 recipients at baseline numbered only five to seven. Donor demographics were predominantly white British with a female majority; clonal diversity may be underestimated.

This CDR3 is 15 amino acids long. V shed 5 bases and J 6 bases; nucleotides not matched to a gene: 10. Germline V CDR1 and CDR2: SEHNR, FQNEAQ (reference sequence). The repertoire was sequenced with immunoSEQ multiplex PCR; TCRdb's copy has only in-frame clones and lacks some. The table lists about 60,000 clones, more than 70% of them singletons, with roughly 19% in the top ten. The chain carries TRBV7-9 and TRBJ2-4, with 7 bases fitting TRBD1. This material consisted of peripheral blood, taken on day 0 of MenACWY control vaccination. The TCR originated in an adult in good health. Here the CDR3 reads CASSSLTGALNIQYF. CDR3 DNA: TGTGCCAGCAGCAGTTTAACAGGGGCGTTAAACATTCAGTACTTC.